This T cell receptor beta chain was identified during a study of cytomegalovirus exposure and HLA in healthy donors. Overall study results and limits: Reported findings show TCR beta sequences accurately forecast HLA-A and HLA-B alleles in most subjects. A later analysis found TCR association rates differed by HLA locus, highest for DRB1 and lowest for HLA-C. Among TCR beta chains of equal frequency, HLA-associated ones were more clonally expanded in a later analysis. An observed cluster of highly shared sequence variants was recorded as a likely sequencing artifact.

PCR involved 60 Vbeta and 13 Jbeta primers. TCRdb keeps only in-frame clones here, not all; method: immunoSEQ multiplex PCR. Found here are over 100,000 clones, roughly three fifths of them singletons; the top ten hold under 9.5%. V was shortened by 7 bases and J by 3 bases, with 12 bases between the two germline ends. The CDR3 has 12 residues. Germline loops: CDR1 SQVTM, CDR2 ANQGSEA. Turning to this clone: The antigen is unknown.

The chain uses TRBV29-1 and TRBJ2-5; possibly TRBD1 for D (6 bases). This clonotype originated in a woman in her 40s in good health and CMV-seropositive. The sequenced material came from PBMCs. The CDR3 protein is CSGRQVEETQYF. CDR3 sequence (DNA): TGCAGCGGGAGACAGGTTGAAGAGACCCAGTACTTC. Using reference TRBV29-1 and TRBJ2-5 for the parts outside the CDR3, the full variable domain is SAVISQKPSRDICQRGTSLTIQCQVDSQVTMMFWYRQQPGQSLTLIATANQGSEATYESGFVIDKFPISRPNLTFSTLTVSNMSPEDSSIYLCSGRQVEETQYFGPGTRLLVL.